The clone carrying this T cell receptor beta chain was observed a handful of times. The antigen remains undetermined. The data belong to a study of beta chain features in type 1 diabetes. Study-wide findings and caveats: At VDJ recombination sites, type 1 diabetes patients had fewer insertions and more deleted nucleotides. All four CD4+ subsets of Type 1 diabetes patients contained TCRB CDR3s that were moderately but significantly shorter. Patients' naive, central memory and regulatory TCRB repertoires appeared more alike than those of healthy donors.

J gave up 7 bases and V 7 bases, and 7 bases lay outside the gene matches. The CDR3 has 12 amino acids. CDR1 is SQVTM, CDR2 ANQGSEA, per germline. Expressed TCRB transcripts were sequenced, since all the RNA that had been isolated was reverse transcribed. About 3.9 million reads on average were seen across naive, central memory and regulatory T cell samples. Assay: immunoSEQ multiplex PCR; the TCRdb copy retains only in-frame clones and omits some. The sample contains hundreds of thousands of clones, roughly an eighth of which appear only once. The TCR originated in a woman in her late teens or twenties with type 1 diabetes. The chain combines TRBV29-1 with TRBJ1-2; TRBD1 aligns across 9 bases. Material for sequencing was naive CD4+ T cells from blood. In nucleotides, the CDR3 is TGCAGCGACCGGACAGGGGTTGGTGGCTACACCTTC. It yields the protein CSDRTGVGGYTF.